This T cell receptor beta chain is from a study of blood T cell repertoires in COVID-19. In the original workflow: Counts of nucleated cells, estimated from reference gene primer amplification, were obtained. The assay was immunoSEQ multiplex PCR, and TCRdb's table has in-frame clones only and misses some. The V and J calls and clone size come from that table; D and trimming were worked out from the DNA. This table has about half a million clones, 85% to 90% appearing once. Seattle researchers signed up patients amid active infection and tracked them longitudinally. Per germline, CDR1 SGDLS and CDR2 YYNGEE. V was clipped by 8 bases and J by 2 bases, with 14 bases between them. The CDR3 runs to 13 residues.

The source of this sequence is a man between 18 and 29 years old with COVID-19, enrolled during active disease. Sequencing used peripheral blood. The J gene is TRBJ2-7, the V gene TRBV9, with D possibly TRBD2 on 7 matching bases. The CDR3 coding sequence is TGTGCCAGTAGTGGGCGGGGGCCCTACGAGCAGTACTTC. Amino acids: CASSGRGPYEQYF.